This entry lists 22 T cell receptor beta chains sequenced from one sample in a study of radiotherapy plus CTLA-4 blockade in lung cancer. Here immunoSEQ multiplex PCR was the method, and the copy in TCRdb shows in-frame clones only, minus some. The table includes around 82,000 clones, about four fifths detected once. The starting material was peripheral blood, obtained from a patient treated with radiotherapy plus ipilimumab. The source of these receptors is a human donor with non-small cell lung cancer whose response to radiotherapy plus ipilimumab could not be evaluated. Some clones in this sample may be carry-over from other donors' samples.

This chain uses TRBV25-1 with TRBJ2-3; D unclear. The CDR3 contains 12 residues. The germline V gene encodes CDR1 MGHDK and CDR2 SYGVNS. Trimming pared 4 bases from V and 1 base from J, leaving 3 bases between. CDR3 in amino acids: CASSVGTDTQYF. The CDR3, as DNA: TGTGCCAGCAGTGTAGGCACAGATACGCAGTATTTT.

This chain joins TRBV7-2 and TRBJ2-2; 7 nucleotides match TRBD1. V lost 5 bases to trimming and J lost 8 bases; unmatched junction nucleotides: 11. The CDR3 totals 15 residues. The germline gives CDR1 SGHTA, CDR2 FQGNSA. Here the CDR3 DNA reads TGTGCCAGCAGCCAAGACAGGGCACTAAGAGGGGAGCTGTTTTTT. Protein: CASSQDRALRGELFF.

The chain employs TRBV5-4 and TRBJ1-6; the D is unclear. The germline V gene has CDR1 SGHNT and CDR2 YYREEE (reference sequence). This CDR3 contains 13 residues. The V gene lost 1 base and the J gene lost 7 bases, with 6 bases spanning the gap. CDR3 in amino acids: CASSLRENSPLHF. The CDR3 DNA reads TGTGCCAGCAGCTTGCGGGAGAATTCACCCCTCCACTTT.

The chain couples TRBV2 to TRBJ2-3; D remains unclear. Germline CDR1 reads SNHLY; CDR2 reads FYNNEI. V was pared by 2 bases and J by 1 base, with 10 bases between. CDR3 size: 15 residues. The CDR3 here is CASSELPRGTDTQYF. The CDR3 DNA follows: TGTGCCAGCAGTGAACTCCCCCGGGGCACAGATACGCAGTATTTT.

The chain has TRBV5-4 and TRBJ2-2; 8 bases agree with TRBD1. The junction had 8 bases not matched to a gene; V was cut back by 9 bases and J by 4 bases. The CDR3 sequence is 14 residues long. The germline gives CDR1 SGHNT, CDR2 YYREEE (reference sequence). The CDR3 nucleotides are TGTGCCACCAGGGGGCCGATCGCCACCGGGGAGCTGTTTTTT. Amino acid sequence: CATRGPIATGELFF.

The chain is built from TRBV4-3 and TRBJ1-4, with TRBD1 matching over 9 bases. V lost 1 base, J lost 6 bases, and 9 bases stayed unmatched. Germline loops: CDR1 LGHNA, CDR2 YSLEER. This CDR3 has 17 residues. The CDR3 nucleotides read TGCGCCAGCAGCCAAGGGGGACCGGGACAGGGAGATGAAAAACTGTTTTTT. Residues: CASSQGGPGQGDEKLFF.

The rearrangement links TRBV9 to TRBJ2-1; D may be TRBD2 (6 bases). V dropped 3 bases and J dropped 4 bases, with 14 bases sitting between them. There are 15 residues in the CDR3. Looked up from germline, CDR1 is SGDLS and CDR2 is YYNGEE. CDR3 sequence (DNA): TGTGCCAGCAGCGCAGAGCTAGCGAAGTACAATGAGCAGTTCTTC. Translated, it gives CASSAELAKYNEQFF. Looking up the rest from reference TRBV9 and TRBJ2-1 gives the full variable domain: DSGVTQTPKHLITATGQRVTLRCSPRSGDLSVYWYQQSLDQGLQFLIQYYNGEERAKGNILERFSAQQFPDLHSELNLSSLELGDSALYFCASSAELAKYNEQFFGPGTRLTVL.

The chain joins TRBV5-5 to TRBJ1-2; D is ambiguous. This CDR3 has 15 residues. Between the trimmed V and J ends, which lost 4 bases and 8 bases, there was a span of 21 bases. Germline assignment: CDR1 SGHKS and CDR2 YYEKEE (reference sequence). The CDR3 DNA is TGTGCCAGCAGCCCTGGACTTCTGGCCCTGAGGGGCTACACCTTC. Translating it yields CASSPGLLALRGYTF.

The chain combines TRBV9 with TRBJ2-3; 10 nucleotides agree with TRBD2. With 4 bases clipped from V and 5 bases from J, the junction kept 4 bases outside the gene matches. Looked up from germline, CDR1 is SGDLS and CDR2 is YYNGEE. This CDR3 is built from 14 residues. CDR3: CASSSGGAGDTQYF. CDR3 bases: TGTGCCAGCAGCAGCGGGGGGGCAGGAGATACGCAGTATTTT.

CDR3 sequence reads: CASSWGQENTEAFF. The CDR3 DNA is TGTGCCAGCAGCTGGGGACAGGAGAACACTGAAGCTTTCTTT. The V gene is TRBV5-6, the J gene TRBJ1-1; 8 bases line up with TRBD1. Trimming took 3 bases from V and 1 from J; bases not matched to a gene: 2. This CDR3 contains 14 residues. CDR1 is SGHDT, CDR2 YYEEEE, per germline.

The V gene is TRBV6-5, the J gene TRBJ2-5; D is ambiguous. TRBJ2-7 explains the end of the DNA better; the J call may be wrong. The germline gives CDR1 MNHEY, CDR2 SVGAGI. The CDR3 runs 13 residues. The CDR3 DNA reads as TGTGCCAGCAGTTGGACGGACTCCTACGAGCAGTACTTC. Amino acids: CASSWTDSYEQYF.

The gene calls are TRBV4-2 and TRBJ2-1, with TRBD2 matching over 8 bases. Germline trimming cut 0 bases from V and 4 bases from J; bases unmatched to any gene: 5. Germline values: CDR1 LGHNA, CDR2 YNFKEQ. The CDR3 runs 16 residues. CDR3 coding DNA: TGTGCCAGCAGCCAAGAGGCGTCGGGGGGGTACAATGAGCAGTTCTTC. Its translation: CASSQEASGGYNEQFF.

The CDR3 spells CASSQDGGQGYGYTF. The CDR3, as DNA: TGCGCCAGCAGCCAAGACGGGGGGCAAGGCTATGGCTACACCTTC. V and J are TRBV4-1 and TRBJ1-2; a possible D gene is TRBD1 (6 bases). Trimming took 0 bases from V and 4 from J, leaving 12 bases between them. The CDR3 is made up of 15 amino acids. Per the germline V gene, CDR1 is MGHRA and CDR2 is YSYEKL.

V usage is TRBV7-2 and J usage is TRBJ2-5; 9 bases align to TRBD1. The V gene end was trimmed by 3 bases and the J gene end by 5 bases; junction bases not matched to a gene: 7. This CDR3 has 15 residues. The germline gives CDR1 SGHTA, CDR2 FQGNSA. In nucleotides, the CDR3 is TGTGCCAGCAGCTTTGGGACAGGGTTAGGGGAGACCCAGTACTTC. It specifies CASSFGTGLGETQYF.

The CDR3 DNA follows: TGTGCCAGCAGCCCCGGCTGGGACATTGAGGGGACGGAGTATTTT. Encoded protein: CASSPGWDIEGTEYF. The rearrangement uses TRBV7-9 and TRBJ2-3; D possibly corresponds to TRBD1 (6 bases). Germline CDR1 and CDR2: SEHNR and FQNEAQ (reference sequence). Trimming removed 5 bases from V and 13 bases from J, with 25 bases in between. The CDR3 is 15 residues long.

The rearrangement links TRBV6-5 to TRBJ2-5; 11 bases align to TRBD1. CDR1 is MNHEY and CDR2 is SVGAGI in the germline V gene. The CDR3 is 14 amino acids. The J segment lost 5 bases and the V segment lost 5 bases, leaving 4 bases of the junction unmatched. The CDR3 DNA reads TGTGCCAGCAGTCCGGGACAGGGGGGTGAGACCCAGTACTTC. It translates to CASSPGQGGETQYF.

The rearrangement links TRBV6-1 to TRBJ1-5, with 8 bases fitting TRBD1. The CDR3 has 15 residues. Germline-derived CDR1 and CDR2 are MNHNS and SASEGT. J was trimmed by 1 base and V by 5 bases; bases with no gene match: 4. For the CDR3, the DNA is TGTGCCAGCAGTCAGGGGGCTAGGAGCAATCAGCCCCAGCATTTT. Amino acids: CASSQGARSNQPQHF.

J is TRBJ2-2 and V is TRBV7-9; TRBD2 might be the D (6 bases). The germline CDR1 and CDR2 sequences are SEHNR and FQNEAQ (reference sequence). CDR3 length: 17 amino acids. V dropped 4 bases and J dropped 1 base, with 16 bases sitting between them. The CDR3 DNA reads as TGTGCCAGCAGCTCCCCTTGGAATAGCGGGAACACCGGGGAGCTGTTTTTT. Amino acids: CASSSPWNSGNTGELFF.

The chain employs TRBV28 and TRBJ1-2, with 7 bases matching TRBD1. V dropped 3 bases and J dropped 8; count of bases not matched to a gene: 3. The CDR3 is made up of 12 amino acids. CDR1 is MDHEN, CDR2 SYDVKM, per germline. The CDR3 region is CASSFGTDGYTF. CDR3 coding DNA: TGTGCCAGCAGTTTCGGGACAGACGGCTACACCTTC.

This clone was observed a handful of times. The genes are TRBV7-9 and TRBJ1-5, with D unclear. This CDR3 is built from 15 residues. V gave up 3 bases and J gave up 2 bases, with 11 bases separating them. Germline values: CDR1 SEHNR, CDR2 FQNEAQ (reference sequence). CDR3 DNA sequence: TGTGCCAGCAGCTTGGGCTTCACGGGCAATCAGCCCCAGCATTTT. As protein: CASSLGFTGNQPQHF.

Notes on this clone: The junction does not match germline at one end; this may be a read error. This rearrangement joins TRBV7-7 to TRBJ2-5; D gene unclear. The end of the DNA aligns better with TRBJ2-7, so the J call may be wrong. Germline V lookup: CDR1 SSHAT, CDR2 FNYEAQ (reference sequence). The CDR3 contains 14 residues. The CDR3 is CASSPDRSSYEQYF. CDR3 nucleotide sequence: TGTGCTAGCAGCCCCGACCGGAGCTCCTACGAGCAGTACTTC.

V gene TRBV4-1 combines with J gene TRBJ1-2; TRBD1 might be the D (6 bases). Looked up from germline, CDR1 is MGHRA and CDR2 is YSYEKL. The CDR3 has 15 residues. Trimming left V 4 bases short and J 2 bases short, with 14 bases between. The CDR3 nucleotides are TGCGCCAGCAGCCTAGAACAGGGTCCAAACTATGGCTACACCTTC. It encodes CASSLEQGPNYGYTF.